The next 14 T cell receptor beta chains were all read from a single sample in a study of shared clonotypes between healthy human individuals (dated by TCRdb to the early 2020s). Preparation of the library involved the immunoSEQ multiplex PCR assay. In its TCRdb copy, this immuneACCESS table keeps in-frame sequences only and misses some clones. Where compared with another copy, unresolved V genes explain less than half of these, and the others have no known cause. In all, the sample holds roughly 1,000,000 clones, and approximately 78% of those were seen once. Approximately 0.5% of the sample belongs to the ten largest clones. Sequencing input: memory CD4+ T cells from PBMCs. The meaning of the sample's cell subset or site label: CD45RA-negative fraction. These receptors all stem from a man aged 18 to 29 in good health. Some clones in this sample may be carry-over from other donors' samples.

CDR3 amino acids: CASSLGPSGSGGELFF. DNA of the CDR3: TGTGCCAGCAGCTTAGGGCCCAGCGGGAGCGGCGGGGAGCTGTTTTTT. The rearrangement links TRBV11-2 to TRBJ2-2; 8 nucleotides agree with TRBD2. The germline V gene has CDR1 SGHAT and CDR2 FQNNGV. V was pared by 1 base and J by 7 bases, with 8 bases of the junction left unmatched. CDR3 length: 16 residues.

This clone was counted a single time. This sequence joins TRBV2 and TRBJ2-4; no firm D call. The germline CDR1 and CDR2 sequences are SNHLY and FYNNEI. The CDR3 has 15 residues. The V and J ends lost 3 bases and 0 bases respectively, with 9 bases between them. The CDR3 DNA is TGTGCCAGCAGTGAGGGTAGCCTAGCCAAAAACATTCAGTACTTC. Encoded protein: CASSEGSLAKNIQYF.

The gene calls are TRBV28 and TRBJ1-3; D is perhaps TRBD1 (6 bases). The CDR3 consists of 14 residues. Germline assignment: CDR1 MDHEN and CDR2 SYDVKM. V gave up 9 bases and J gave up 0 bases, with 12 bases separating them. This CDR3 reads CASRGSHSGNTIYF. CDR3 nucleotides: TGTGCCAGTAGGGGGTCTCACTCTGGAAACACCATATATTTT.

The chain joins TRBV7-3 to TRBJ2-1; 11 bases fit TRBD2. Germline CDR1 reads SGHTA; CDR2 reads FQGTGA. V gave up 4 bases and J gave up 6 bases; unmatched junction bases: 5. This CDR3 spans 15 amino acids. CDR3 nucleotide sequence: TGTGCCAGCAGCTCCGGGACTAGCGGCATCAATGAGCAGTTCTTC. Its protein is CASSSGTSGINEQFF.

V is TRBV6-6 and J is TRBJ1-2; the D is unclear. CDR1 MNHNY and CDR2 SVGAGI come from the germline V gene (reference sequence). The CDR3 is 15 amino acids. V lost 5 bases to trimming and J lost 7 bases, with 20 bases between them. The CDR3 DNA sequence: TGTGCCAGCAGTAGCGGACCGGTTCAGTACGGTGGCTACACCTTC. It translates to CASSSGPVQYGGYTF.

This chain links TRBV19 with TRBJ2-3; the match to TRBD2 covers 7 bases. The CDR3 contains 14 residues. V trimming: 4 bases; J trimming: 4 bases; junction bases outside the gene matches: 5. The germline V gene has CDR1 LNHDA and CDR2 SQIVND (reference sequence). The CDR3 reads CASSNGGSADTQYF. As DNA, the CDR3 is TGTGCCAGTAGTAATGGCGGGAGCGCAGATACGCAGTATTTT.

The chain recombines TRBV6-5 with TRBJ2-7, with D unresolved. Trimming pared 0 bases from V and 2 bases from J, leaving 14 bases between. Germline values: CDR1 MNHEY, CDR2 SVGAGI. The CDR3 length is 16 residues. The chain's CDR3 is CASSYSHGGRTYEQYF. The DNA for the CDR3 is TGTGCCAGCAGTTACTCCCATGGCGGACGGACCTACGAGCAGTACTTC.

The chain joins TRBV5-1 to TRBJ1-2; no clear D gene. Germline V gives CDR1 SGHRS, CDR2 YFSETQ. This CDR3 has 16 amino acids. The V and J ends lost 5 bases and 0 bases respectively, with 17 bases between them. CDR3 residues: CASSFDPGAANYGYTF. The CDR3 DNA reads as TGCGCCAGCAGTTTTGATCCAGGAGCAGCTAACTATGGCTACACCTTC. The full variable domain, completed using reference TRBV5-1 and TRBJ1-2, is KAGVTQTPRYLIKTRGQQVTLSCSPISGHRSVSWYQQTPGQGLQFLFEYFSETQRNKGNFPGRFSGRQFSNSRSEMNVSTLELGDSALYLCASSFDPGAANYGYTFGSGTRLTVV.

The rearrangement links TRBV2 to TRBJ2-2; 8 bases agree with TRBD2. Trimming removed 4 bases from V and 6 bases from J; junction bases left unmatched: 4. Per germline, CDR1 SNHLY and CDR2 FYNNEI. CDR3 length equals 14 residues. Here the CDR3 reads CASSGPGGPGELFF. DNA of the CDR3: TGTGCCAGCAGTGGTCCGGGGGGGCCCGGGGAGCTGTTTTTT.

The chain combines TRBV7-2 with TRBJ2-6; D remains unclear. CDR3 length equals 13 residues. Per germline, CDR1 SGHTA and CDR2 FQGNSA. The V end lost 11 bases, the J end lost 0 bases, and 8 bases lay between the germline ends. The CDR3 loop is CAWSRSGANVLTF. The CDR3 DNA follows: TGTGCCTGGAGCCGCTCTGGGGCCAACGTCCTGACTTTC.

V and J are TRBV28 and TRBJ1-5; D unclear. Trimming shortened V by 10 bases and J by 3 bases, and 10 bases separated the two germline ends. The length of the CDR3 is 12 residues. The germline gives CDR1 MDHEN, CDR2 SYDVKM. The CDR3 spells CATRATNQPQHF. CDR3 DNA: TGTGCCACTAGGGCCACCAATCAGCCCCAGCATTTT.

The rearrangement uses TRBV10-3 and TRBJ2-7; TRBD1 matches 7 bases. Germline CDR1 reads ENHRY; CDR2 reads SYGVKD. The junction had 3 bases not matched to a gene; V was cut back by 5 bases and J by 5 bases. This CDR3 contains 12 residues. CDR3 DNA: TGTGCCATCAGTAAAGGGGGCCACGAGCAGTACTTC. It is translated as CAISKGGHEQYF.

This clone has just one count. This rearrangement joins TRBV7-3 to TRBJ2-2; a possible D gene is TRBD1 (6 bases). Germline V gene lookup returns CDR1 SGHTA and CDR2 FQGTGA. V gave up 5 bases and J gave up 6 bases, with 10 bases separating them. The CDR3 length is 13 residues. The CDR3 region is CASSVTGSGELFF. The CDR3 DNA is TGTGCCAGCAGCGTCACAGGGTCCGGGGAGCTGTTTTTT.

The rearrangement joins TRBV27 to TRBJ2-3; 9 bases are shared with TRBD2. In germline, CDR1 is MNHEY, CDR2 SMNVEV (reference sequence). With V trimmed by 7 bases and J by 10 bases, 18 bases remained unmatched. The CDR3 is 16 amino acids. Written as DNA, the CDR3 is TGTGCCAGCATTCCTGGGGGCGGGAGGGCCCCTATGGCGCAGTATTTT. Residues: CASIPGGGRAPMAQYF.